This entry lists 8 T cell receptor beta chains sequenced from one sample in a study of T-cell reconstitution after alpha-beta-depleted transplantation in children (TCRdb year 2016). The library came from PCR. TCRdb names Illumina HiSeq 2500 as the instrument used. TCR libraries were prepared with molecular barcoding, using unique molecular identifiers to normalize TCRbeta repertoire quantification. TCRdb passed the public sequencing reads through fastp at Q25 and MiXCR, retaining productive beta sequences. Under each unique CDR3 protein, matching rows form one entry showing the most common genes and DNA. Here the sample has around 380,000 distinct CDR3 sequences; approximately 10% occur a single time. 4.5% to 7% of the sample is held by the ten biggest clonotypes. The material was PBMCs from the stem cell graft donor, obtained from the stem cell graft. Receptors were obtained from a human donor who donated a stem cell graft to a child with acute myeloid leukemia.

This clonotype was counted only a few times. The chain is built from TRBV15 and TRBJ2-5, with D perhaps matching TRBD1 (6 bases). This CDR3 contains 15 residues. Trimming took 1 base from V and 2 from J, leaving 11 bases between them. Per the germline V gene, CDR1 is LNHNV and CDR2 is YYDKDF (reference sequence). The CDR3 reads CATSRATGSQETQYF. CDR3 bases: TGTGCCACCAGCAGAGCCACAGGGTCTCAAGAGACCCAGTACTTC.

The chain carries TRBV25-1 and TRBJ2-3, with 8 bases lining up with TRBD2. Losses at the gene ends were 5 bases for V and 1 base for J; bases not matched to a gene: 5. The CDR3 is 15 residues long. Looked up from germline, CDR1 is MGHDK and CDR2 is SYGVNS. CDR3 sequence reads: CASSTAGVRTDTQYF. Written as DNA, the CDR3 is TGTGCCAGCAGTACAGCGGGGGTACGCACAGATACGCAGTATTTT.

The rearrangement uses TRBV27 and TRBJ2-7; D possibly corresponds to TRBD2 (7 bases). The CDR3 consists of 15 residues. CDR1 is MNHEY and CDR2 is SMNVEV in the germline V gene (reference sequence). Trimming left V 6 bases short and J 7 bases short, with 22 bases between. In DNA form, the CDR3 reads TGTGCCAGCAGCCCCGCAGGGGCGGGAGTCGAGGAGCAGTACTTC. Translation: CASSPAGAGVEEQYF.

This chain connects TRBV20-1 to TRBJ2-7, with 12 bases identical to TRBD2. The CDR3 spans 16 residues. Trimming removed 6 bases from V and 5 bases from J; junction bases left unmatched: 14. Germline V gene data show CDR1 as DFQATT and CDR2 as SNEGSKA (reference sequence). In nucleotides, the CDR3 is TGCAGTGCCCCCCCCGGACTAGCGGGAACCGGGCACGAGCAGTACGTC. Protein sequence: CSAPPGLAGTGHEQYV.

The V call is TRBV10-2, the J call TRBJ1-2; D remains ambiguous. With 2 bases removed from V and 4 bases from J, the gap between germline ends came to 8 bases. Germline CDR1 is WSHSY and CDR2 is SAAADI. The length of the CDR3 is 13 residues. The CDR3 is CASSENLFYGYTF. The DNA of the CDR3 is TGCGCCAGCAGTGAGAATCTTTTCTATGGCTACACCTTC.

The CDR3 sequence: CSARVLETGQYNYGYTF. CDR3 DNA: TGCAGTGCTAGAGTCTTGGAAACGGGACAGTATAACTATGGCTACACCTTC. This rearrangement joins TRBV20-1 to TRBJ1-2, with 7 nucleotides matching TRBD1. V shed 1 base, J shed 1 base, and the junction held 12 bases outside the gene matches. CDR1 DFQATT and CDR2 SNEGSKA come from the germline V gene (reference sequence). CDR3 length equals 17 residues.

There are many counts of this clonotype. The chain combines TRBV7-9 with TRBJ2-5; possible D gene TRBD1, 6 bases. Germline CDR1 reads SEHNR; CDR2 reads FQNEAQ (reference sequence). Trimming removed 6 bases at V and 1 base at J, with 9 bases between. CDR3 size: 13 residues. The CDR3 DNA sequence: TGTGCCAGCAGTTTGGGGGCCCAAGAGACCCAGTACTTC. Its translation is CASSLGAQETQYF.

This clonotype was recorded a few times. CDR3 coding DNA: TGTGCCAGCAGCGCTAGCGGGGGGGAAGAGACCCAGTACTTC. This translates into CASSASGGEETQYF. This chain uses TRBV9 with TRBJ2-5, with TRBD2 matching over 12 bases. Trimming at V came to 3 bases and at J to 3 bases, leaving 0 bases not matched to a gene. The CDR3 length is 14 residues. CDR1 and CDR2 (germline): SGDLS, YYNGEE.